This T cell receptor (beta chain) was recorded in a study of blood T cell repertoires in COVID-19. About the study: Material from acute and convalescent COVID-19 was sourced from the United States, Italy and Spain. Sources were T cells, B-cell-depleted T cells, or PBMCs; the material itself was cDNA or gDNA.

Patients of the Seattle cohort, enrolled during active infection, were followed longitudinally. The CDR3 has 15 residues. Germline-derived CDR1 and CDR2 are LNHDA and SQIVND (reference sequence). V was pared by 7 bases and J by 0 bases, with 13 bases between. In the original workflow: Amplification of reference gene primers was used by the study to estimate nucleated cell counts. Data came from immunoSEQ multiplex PCR; TCRdb stores just in-frame clones and leaves some out. The D gene and trimming were derived from the DNA, and the V and J assignments and clone size from that table. Of 540,000 or so clones listed, 85% to 90% are singletons.

The receptor was isolated from a woman aged 50 to 60 with COVID-19, enrolled during active disease. Source material: peripheral blood. The chain carries TRBV19 and TRBJ2-1; tentative D call: TRBD2 (5 bases). CDR3 region: CASTRDFSSYNEQFF. CDR3 coding DNA: TGTGCCAGTACCCGGGATTTCAGCTCCTACAATGAGCAGTTCTTC.